Sequencing of this T cell receptor (beta chain) was carried out in a study of T cell clones after liver transplantation. This clone was seen only once. Its antigen is still unknown. J gave up 0 bases and V 6 bases, and 5 bases lay outside the gene matches. The length of the CDR3 is 15 residues. Germline V gene data show CDR1 as SGHNT and CDR2 as YENEEA. The method was immunoSEQ multiplex PCR; TCRdb's version includes in-frame clones alone and lacks a portion of them. This table holds 75,000 to 95,000 clones, approximately 87% found once. Whole-study findings and limits: Post-transplant time points were not standardized, so conclusions are preliminary.

V and J are TRBV11-3 and TRBJ2-1; 7 bases fit TRBD2. The origin of this receptor is a human patient who received a liver transplant. Some T cells may be transferred from the graft donor. This specimen consisted of CD4+ T cells from blood, obtained at the 22-month timepoint. In DNA form, the CDR3 reads TGTGCCAGCAGTCTGGGGAGGGCCTCCTACAATGAGCAGTTCTTC. This translates into CASSLGRASYNEQFF.